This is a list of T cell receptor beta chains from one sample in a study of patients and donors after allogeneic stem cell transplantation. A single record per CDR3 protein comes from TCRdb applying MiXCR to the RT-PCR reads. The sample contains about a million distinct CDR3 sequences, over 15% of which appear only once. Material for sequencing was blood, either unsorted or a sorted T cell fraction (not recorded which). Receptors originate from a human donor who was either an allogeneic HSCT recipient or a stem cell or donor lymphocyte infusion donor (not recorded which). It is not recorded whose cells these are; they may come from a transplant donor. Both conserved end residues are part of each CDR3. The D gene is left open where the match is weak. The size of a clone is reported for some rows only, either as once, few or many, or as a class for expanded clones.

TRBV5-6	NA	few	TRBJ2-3	CASSLLDKGLDTQYF	TGTGCCAGCAGCTTGTTGGACAAGGGGTTAGATACGCAGTATTTT
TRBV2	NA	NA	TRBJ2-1	CASSASGRRPNNEQFF	TGTGCCAGCAGTGCTTCCGGACGGCGACCTAACAATGAGCAGTTCTTC
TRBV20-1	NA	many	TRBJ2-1	CSARAVRGESYNEQFF	TGCAGTGCTAGAGCCGTACGGGGAGAGTCCTACAATGAGCAGTTCTTC
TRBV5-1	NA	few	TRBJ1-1	CASSLGTYEAFF	TGCGCCAGCAGCTTGGGGACATATGAAGCTTTCTTT
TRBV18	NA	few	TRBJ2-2	CASSSRRDNTGELFF	TGTGCCAGCTCATCCCGCCGGGATAACACCGGGGAGCTGTTTTTT
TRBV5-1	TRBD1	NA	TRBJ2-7	CAREDRSSYEQYF	TGCGCCAGGGAGGACAGGTCCTCCTACGAGCAGTACTTC
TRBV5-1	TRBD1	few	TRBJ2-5	CASSSQGDRLETQYF	TGCGCCAGCAGCTCCCAGGGGGATCGGTTAGAGACCCAGTACTTC
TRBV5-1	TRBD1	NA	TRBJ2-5	CASSLVGTGETQYF	TGCGCCAGCAGCTTGGTAGGGACAGGGGAGACCCAGTACTTC
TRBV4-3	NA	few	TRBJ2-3	CASSRGVTDTQYF	TGCGCCAGCAGCCGCGGAGTTACAGATACGCAGTATTTT
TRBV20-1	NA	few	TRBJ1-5	CSARDQARAQHF	TGCAGTGCTAGAGATCAGGCCAGGGCCCAGCATTTT
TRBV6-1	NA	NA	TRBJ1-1	CASSREERSEAFF	TGTGCCAGCAGCCGGGAGGAACGTAGTGAAGCTTTCTTT
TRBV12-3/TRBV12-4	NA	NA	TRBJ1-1	CASSFASGTKYFF	NA
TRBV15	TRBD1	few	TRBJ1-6	CATSRGTGDNSPLHF	TGTGCCACCAGCAGAGGGACAGGGGACAATTCACCCCTCCACTTT
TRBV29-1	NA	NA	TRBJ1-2	CSVESAGISYGYTF	TGCAGCGTTGAATCGGCGGGGATCTCCTATGGCTACACCTTC
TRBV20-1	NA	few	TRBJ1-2	CSARGSFGYTF	TGCAGTGCTAGAGGGTCGTTTGGCTACACCTTC
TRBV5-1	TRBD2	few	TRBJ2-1	CASSVSSGRSHEQFF	TGCGCCAGCAGCGTGTCTAGCGGGAGGAGCCATGAGCAGTTCTTC
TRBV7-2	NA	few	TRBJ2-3	CASSSEQADTQYF	TGTGCCAGCAGCTCTGAACAGGCAGATACGCAGTATTTT
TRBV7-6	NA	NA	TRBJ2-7	CASSLSDPYEQYF	TGTGCCAGCAGCTTATCGGACCCCTACGAGCAGTACTTC
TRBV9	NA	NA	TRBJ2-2	CASSGGQRTGELFF	TGTGCCAGCAGCGGAGGACAGAGGACCGGGGAGCTGTTTTTT
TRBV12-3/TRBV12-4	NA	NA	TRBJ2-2	CASDLTGHTGELFF	TGTGCCAGCGATTTAACAGGCCACACCGGGGAGCTGTTTTTT
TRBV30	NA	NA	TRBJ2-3	CAWRIPWKGGTDTQYF	TGTGCCTGGAGGATACCCTGGAAGGGGGGCACAGATACGCAGTATTTT
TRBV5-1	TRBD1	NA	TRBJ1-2	CASSLEGQGDYGYTF	TGCGCCAGCAGCTTGGAAGGACAGGGGGACTATGGCTACACCTTC
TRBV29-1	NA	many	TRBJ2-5	CSVWDFQETQYF	TGCAGCGTTTGGGATTTCCAAGAGACCCAGTACTTC
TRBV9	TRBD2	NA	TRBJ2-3	CASSSSGGTTQYF	TGTGCCAGCAGCTCCAGCGGGGGGACTACGCAGTATTTT
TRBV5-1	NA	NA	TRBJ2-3	CASSLALWADTQYF	TGCGCCAGCAGCTTGGCCCTCTGGGCAGATACGCAGTATTTT
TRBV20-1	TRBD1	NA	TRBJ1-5	CSAREQGASNQPQHF	TGCAGTGCTAGAGAACAGGGGGCGAGCAATCAGCCCCAGCATTTT
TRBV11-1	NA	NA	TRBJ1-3	CASSLRLPRTISGNTIYF	TGTGCCAGCAGCTTAAGACTTCCACGGACTATCTCTGGAAACACCATATATTTT
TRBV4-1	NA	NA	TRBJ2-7	CASSHLLRRRQNDYEQYF	TGCGCCAGCAGCCACTTACTAAGGAGACGCCAGAATGACTACGAGCAGTACTTC
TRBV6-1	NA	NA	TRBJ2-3	CASTPKQAGTDTQYF	TGTGCCAGCACCCCCAAGCAGGCTGGCACAGATACGCAGTATTTT
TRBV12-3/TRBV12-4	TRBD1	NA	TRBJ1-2	CASSVTGTYGYTF	TGTGCCAGCAGTGTGACAGGGACTTATGGCTACACCTTC
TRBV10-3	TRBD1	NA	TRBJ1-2	CAISRDRENGGYTF	TGTGCCATCAGCCGGGACAGGGAAAACGGTGGCTACACCTTC
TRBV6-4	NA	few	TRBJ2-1	CASSERSGNLYYNEQFF	TGTGCCAGCAGTGAGCGATCAGGGAACCTTTACTACAATGAGCAGTTCTTC
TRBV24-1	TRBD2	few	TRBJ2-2	CATSDPPQGGGVGTGELFF	TGTGCCACCAGTGATCCCCCCCAGGGCGGGGGGGTTGGCACCGGGGAGCTGTTTTTT
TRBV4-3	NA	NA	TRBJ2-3	CASSQDGGASTDTQYF	TGCGCCAGCAGCCAAGATGGCGGGGCTAGCACAGATACGCAGTATTTT
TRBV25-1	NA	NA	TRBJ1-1	CASMLQFDTEAFF	TGTGCCAGCATGTTGCAGTTTGACACTGAAGCTTTCTTT
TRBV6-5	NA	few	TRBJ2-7	CASSYGQKAAEQYF	TGTGCCAGCAGTTACGGCCAGAAGGCTGCGGAGCAGTACTTC
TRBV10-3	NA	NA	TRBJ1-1	CAIVGIVATGNTEAFF	TGTGCCATCGTCGGAATAGTGGCTACGGGGAACACTGAAGCTTTCTTT
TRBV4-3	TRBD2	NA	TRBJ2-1	CASSQRPGGEQFF	TGCGCCAGCAGCCAGAGACCGGGGGGTGAGCAGTTCTTC
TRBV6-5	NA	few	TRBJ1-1	CASSYRAKAFF	TGTGCCAGCAGTTACCGGGCTAAGGCTTTCTTT
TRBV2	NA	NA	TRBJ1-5	CASSEVEGAPQHF	TGTGCCAGCAGTGAAGTGGAGGGTGCGCCCCAGCATTTT
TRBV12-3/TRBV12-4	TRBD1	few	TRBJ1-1	CASSPGDRGVRNTEAFF	TGTGCCAGCAGCCCTGGGGACAGGGGGGTACGGAACACTGAAGCTTTCTTT
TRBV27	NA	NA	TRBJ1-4	CASGITFGAEGEKLFF	NA
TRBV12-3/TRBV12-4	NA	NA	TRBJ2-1	CASSFHGQDGNEQFF	TGTGCCAGCAGTTTTCACGGGCAGGACGGGAATGAGCAGTTCTTC
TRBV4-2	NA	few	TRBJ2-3	CASSQDRATANTDTQYF	TGTGCCAGCAGCCAAGATCGTGCGACAGCAAACACAGATACGCAGTATTTT
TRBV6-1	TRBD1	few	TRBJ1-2	CASSAYATGPSGYTF	TGTGCCAGCAGTGCCTACGCGACAGGGCCTAGTGGCTACACCTTC
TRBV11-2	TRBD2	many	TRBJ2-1	CASSLGTSGRFISNEQFF	TGTGCCAGCAGCTTAGGGACTAGTGGGAGATTTATAAGTAATGAGCAGTTCTTC
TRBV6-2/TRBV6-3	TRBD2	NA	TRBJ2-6	CASSSRGAGANVLTF	TGTGCCAGCAGTTCCCGGGGGGCTGGGGCCAACGTCCTGACTTTC